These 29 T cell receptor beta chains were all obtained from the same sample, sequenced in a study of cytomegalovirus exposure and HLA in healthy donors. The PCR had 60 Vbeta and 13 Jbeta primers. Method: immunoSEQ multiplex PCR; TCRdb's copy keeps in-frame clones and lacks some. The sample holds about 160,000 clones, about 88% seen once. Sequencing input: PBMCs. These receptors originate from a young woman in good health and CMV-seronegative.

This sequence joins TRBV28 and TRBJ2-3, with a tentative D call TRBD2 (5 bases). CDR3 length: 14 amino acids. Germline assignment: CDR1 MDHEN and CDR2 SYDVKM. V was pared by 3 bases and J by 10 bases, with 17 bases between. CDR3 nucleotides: TGTGCCAGCAGTTTGACACACGGACTCCATCCGCAGTATTTT. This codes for CASSLTHGLHPQYF.

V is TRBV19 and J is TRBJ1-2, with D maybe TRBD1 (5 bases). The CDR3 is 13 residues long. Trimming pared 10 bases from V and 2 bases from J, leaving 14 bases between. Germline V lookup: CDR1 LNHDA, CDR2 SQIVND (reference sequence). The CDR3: CATDRTGNYGYTF. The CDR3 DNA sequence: TGTGCCACCGACAGAACCGGCAACTATGGCTACACCTTC.

DNA for the CDR3: TGCGCCAGCAGGAGCGGGTTGGGCACCGGGGAGCTGTTTTTT. It encodes CASRSGLGTGELFF. This chain connects TRBV5-1 to TRBJ2-2; TRBD2 is a possible D gene (6 bases). V was shortened by 5 bases and J by 4 bases, with 12 bases between the two germline ends. The CDR3 totals 14 residues. Germline loops: CDR1 SGHRS, CDR2 YFSETQ.

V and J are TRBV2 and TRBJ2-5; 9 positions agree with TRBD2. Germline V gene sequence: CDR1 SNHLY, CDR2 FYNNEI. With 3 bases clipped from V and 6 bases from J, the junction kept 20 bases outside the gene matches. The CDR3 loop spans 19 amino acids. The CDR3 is CASSDGPGAGGLRGKTQYF. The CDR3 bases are TGTGCCAGCAGTGACGGTCCGGGGGCGGGAGGGTTGCGTGGGAAGACCCAGTACTTC.

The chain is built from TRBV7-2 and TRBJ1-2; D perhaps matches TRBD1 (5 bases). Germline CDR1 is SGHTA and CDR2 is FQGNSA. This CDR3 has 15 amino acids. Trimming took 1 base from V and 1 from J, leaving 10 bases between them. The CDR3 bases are TGTGCCAGCAGCTTAGGGGCGGGGGTTAACTATGGCTACACCTTC. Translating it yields CASSLGAGVNYGYTF. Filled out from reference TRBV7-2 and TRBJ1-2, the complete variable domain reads GAGVSQSPSNKVTEKGKDVELRCDPISGHTALYWYRQSLGQGLEFLIYFQGNSAPDKSGLPSDRFSAERTGGSVSTLTIQRTQQEDSAVYLCASSLGAGVNYGYTFGSGTRLTVV.

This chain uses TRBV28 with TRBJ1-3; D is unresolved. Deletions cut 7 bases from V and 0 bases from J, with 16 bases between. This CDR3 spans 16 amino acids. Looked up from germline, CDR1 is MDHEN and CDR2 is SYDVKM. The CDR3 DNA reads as TGTGCCAGCACCTTTAGCGGCGTCAGCTCTGGAAACACCATATATTTT. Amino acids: CASTFSGVSSGNTIYF.

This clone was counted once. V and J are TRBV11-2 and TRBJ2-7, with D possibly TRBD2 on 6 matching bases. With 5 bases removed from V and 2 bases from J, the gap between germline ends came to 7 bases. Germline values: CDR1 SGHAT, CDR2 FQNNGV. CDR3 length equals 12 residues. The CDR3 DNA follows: TGTGCCAGCAGCCCGGGGGCCTACGAGCAGTACTTC. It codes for CASSPGAYEQYF.

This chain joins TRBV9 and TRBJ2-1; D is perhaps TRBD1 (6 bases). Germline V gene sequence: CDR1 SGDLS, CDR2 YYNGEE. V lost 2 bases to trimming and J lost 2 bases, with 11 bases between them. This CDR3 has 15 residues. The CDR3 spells CASSVQGGTYNEQFF. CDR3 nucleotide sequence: TGTGCCAGCAGCGTGCAAGGGGGTACCTACAATGAGCAGTTCTTC.

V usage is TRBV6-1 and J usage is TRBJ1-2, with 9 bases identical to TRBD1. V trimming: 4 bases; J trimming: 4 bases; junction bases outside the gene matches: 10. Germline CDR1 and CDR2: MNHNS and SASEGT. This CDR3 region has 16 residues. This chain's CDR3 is CASSALGTGLAYGYTF. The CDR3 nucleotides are TGTGCCAGCAGTGCCCTCGGGACAGGGTTGGCCTATGGCTACACCTTC.

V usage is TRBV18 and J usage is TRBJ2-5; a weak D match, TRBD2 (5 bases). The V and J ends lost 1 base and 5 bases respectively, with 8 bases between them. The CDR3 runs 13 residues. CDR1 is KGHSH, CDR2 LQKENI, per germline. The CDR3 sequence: CASSPQEVETQYF. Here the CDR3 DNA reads TGTGCCAGCTCACCACAGGAGGTGGAGACCCAGTACTTC.

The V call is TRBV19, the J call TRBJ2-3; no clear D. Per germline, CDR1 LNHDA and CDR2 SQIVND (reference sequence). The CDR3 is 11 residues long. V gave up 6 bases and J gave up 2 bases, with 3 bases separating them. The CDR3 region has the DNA TGTGCCAGTAGCTTCACAGATACGCAGTATTTT. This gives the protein CASSFTDTQYF.

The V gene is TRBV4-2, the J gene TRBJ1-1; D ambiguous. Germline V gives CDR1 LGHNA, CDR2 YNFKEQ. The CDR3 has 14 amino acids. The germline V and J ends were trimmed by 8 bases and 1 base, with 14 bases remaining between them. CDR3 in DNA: TGTGCCAGCGGGTTACTGGAGGGGAACACTGAAGCTTTCTTT. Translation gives CASGLLEGNTEAFF.

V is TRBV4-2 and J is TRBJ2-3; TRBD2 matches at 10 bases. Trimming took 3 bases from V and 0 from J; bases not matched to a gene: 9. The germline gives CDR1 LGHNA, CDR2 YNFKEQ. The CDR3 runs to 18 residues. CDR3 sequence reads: CASSHLSSGSTSTDTQYF. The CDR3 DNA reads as TGTGCCAGCAGCCACCTTTCTAGCGGGAGTACTAGCACAGATACGCAGTATTTT.

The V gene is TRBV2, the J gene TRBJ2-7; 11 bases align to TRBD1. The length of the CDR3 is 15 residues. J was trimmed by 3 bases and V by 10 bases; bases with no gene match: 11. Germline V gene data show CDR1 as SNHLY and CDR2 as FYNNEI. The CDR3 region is CATGGGTGGLYEQYF. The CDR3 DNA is TGTGCCACCGGGGGCGGGACAGGGGGTCTCTACGAGCAGTACTTC.

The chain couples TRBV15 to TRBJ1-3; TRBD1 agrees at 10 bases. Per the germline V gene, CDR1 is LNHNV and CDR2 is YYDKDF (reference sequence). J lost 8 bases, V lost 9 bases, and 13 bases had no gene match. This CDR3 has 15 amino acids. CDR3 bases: TGTGCCACAATGCCACCGGGACAGGGGCCGGACACCATATATTTT. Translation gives CATMPPGQGPDTIYF.

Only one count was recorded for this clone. DNA of the CDR3: TGTGCCAGCAGTGAAGCTGGGACTGCAGCCTACGAGCAGTACTTC. It specifies CASSEAGTAAYEQYF. The chain uses TRBV6-1 and TRBJ2-7; tentatively, D is TRBD2 (6 bases). V lost 0 bases to trimming and J lost 2 bases, with 11 bases between them. Per germline, CDR1 MNHNS and CDR2 SASEGT. This CDR3 has 15 amino acids.

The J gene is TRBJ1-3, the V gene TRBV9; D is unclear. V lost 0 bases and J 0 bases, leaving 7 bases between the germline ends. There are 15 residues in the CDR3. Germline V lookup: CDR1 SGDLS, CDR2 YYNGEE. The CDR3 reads CASSVAPRSGNTIYF. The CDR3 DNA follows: TGTGCCAGCAGCGTAGCCCCTCGCTCTGGAAACACCATATATTTT.

CDR3 sequence: CASSPLAGPNNEQFF. CDR3 DNA: TGCGCCAGCAGCCCATTAGCGGGACCCAACAATGAGCAGTTCTTC. This sequence joins TRBV4-1 and TRBJ2-1, with 8 bases lining up with TRBD2. V lost 4 bases to trimming and J lost 5 bases; unmatched junction nucleotides: 7. CDR1 and CDR2 (germline): MGHRA, YSYEKL. The CDR3 runs to 15 residues.

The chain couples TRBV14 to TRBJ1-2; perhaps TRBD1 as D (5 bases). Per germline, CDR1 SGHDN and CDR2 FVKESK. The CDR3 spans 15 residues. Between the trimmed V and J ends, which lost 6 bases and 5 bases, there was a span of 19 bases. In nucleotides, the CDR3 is TGTGCCAGCAGTCCCCACGGGGGGACCGCTTATGGCTACACCTTC. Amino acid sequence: CASSPHGGTAYGYTF.

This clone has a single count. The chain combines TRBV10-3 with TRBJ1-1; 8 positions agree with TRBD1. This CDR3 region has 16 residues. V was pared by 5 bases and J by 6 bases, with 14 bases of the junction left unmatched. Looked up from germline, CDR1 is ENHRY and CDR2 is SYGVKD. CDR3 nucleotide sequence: TGTGCCATCAGTCCCGGGGGCAGGGGGCTGGCGGCTGAAGCTTTCTTT. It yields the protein CAISPGGRGLAAEAFF.

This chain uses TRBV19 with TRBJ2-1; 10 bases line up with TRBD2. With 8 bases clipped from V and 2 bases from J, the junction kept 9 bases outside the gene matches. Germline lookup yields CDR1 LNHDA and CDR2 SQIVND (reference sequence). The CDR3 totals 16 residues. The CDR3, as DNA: TGTGCCAGTTGGTCCGGGACTAGCGAGCCCTACAATGAGCAGTTCTTC. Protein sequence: CASWSGTSEPYNEQFF.

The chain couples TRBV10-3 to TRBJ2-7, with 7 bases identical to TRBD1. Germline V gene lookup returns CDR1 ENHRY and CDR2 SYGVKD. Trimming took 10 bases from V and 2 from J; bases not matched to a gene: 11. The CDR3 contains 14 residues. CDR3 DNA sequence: TGTGCCAGTCTAGGGACAGAAGAGACCTACGAGCAGTACTTC. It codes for CASLGTEETYEQYF.

CDR3 region: CASSPPTSYETQYF. The CDR3 nucleotides read TGTGCCAGCTCACCACCGACTAGCTATGAGACCCAGTACTTC. The chain uses TRBV18 and TRBJ2-5; 7 bases map to TRBD2. The V gene end was trimmed by 0 bases and the J gene end by 5 bases; junction bases not matched to a gene: 3. The CDR3 is 14 residues long. The germline V gene encodes CDR1 KGHSH and CDR2 LQKENI.

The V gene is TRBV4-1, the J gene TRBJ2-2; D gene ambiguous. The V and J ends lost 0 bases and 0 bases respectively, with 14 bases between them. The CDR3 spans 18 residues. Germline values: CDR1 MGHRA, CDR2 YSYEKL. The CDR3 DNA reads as TGCGCCAGCAGCCAAGATCGTTGGGCCCCGGCGAACACCGGGGAGCTGTTTTTT. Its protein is CASSQDRWAPANTGELFF.

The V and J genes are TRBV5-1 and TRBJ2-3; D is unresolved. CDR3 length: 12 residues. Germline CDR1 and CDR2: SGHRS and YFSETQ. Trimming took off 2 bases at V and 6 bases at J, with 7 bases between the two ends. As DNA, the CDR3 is TGCGCCAGCAGCTTCGAGTGGGATACGCAGTATTTT. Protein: CASSFEWDTQYF.

The CDR3 reads CASSLDRPDMEQYF. Written as DNA, the CDR3 is TGTGCCAGCAGTCTGGACAGGCCGGACATGGAGCAGTACTTC. The chain links TRBV6-5 to TRBJ2-7; 7 nucleotides align to TRBD1. V dropped 5 bases and J dropped 7; count of bases not matched to a gene: 11. This CDR3 region has 14 residues. Germline CDR1 and CDR2: MNHEY and SVGAGI.

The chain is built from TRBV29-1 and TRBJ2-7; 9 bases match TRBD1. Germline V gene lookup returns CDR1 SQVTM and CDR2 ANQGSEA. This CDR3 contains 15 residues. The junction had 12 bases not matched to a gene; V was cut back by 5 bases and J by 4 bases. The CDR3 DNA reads TGCAGCGTTTATTTTCCCGACAGGGGGTCTTACGAGCAGTACTTC. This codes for CSVYFPDRGSYEQYF.

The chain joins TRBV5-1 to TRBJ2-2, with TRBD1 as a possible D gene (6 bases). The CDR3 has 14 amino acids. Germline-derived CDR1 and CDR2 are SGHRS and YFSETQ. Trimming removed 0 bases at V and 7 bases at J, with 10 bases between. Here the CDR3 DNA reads TGCGCCAGCAGCTTGGACAGGGAAGACGGGGAGCTGTTTTTT. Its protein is CASSLDREDGELFF.

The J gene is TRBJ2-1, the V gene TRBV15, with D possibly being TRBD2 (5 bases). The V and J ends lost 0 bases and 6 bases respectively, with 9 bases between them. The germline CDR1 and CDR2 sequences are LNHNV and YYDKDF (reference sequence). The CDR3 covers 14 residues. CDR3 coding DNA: TGTGCCACCAGCAGAGAAGGAGGTTTCAATGAGCAGTTCTTC. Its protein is CATSREGGFNEQFF.